This TCR beta chain is drawn from a study of identical twins. This clonotype was seen repeatedly, ten times or more. In TCRdb, the 5' RACE reads were re-called with MiXCR into one record per CDR3 protein. Of about 690,000 distinct CDR3 sequences listed, 6% to 6.5% are singletons. The CDR3 is 16 amino acids. Trimming took 0 bases from V and 5 from J, leaving 13 bases between them. From germline, CDR1 is LGHNA and CDR2 YSLEER. The source of this sequence is a man between 18 and 29 years old in good health. The specimen was naive T cells sorted from blood. The chain recombines TRBV4-3 with TRBJ1-4; tentatively, D is TRBD1 (5 bases). DNA for the CDR3: TGCGCCAGCAGCCAAGATCGGAGGGGATGGAATGAAAAACTGTTTTTT. Translated, it gives CASSQDRRGWNEKLFF.